The next 28 T cell receptor beta chains were all read from a single sample in a study of blood T cell repertoires in COVID-19. Repertoires were generated with immunoSEQ multiplex PCR, while TCRdb's copy carries only in-frame clones and drops some. The table shows more than 100,000 clones, with about 89% occurring only once. Sequenced input: peripheral blood. These receptor sequences come from a woman aged 55-70 years with acute or convalescent COVID-19.

With respect to this clone: Sequence at one end of the junction differs from germline and may be a read error. The chain joins TRBV7-9 to TRBJ1-2, with TRBD1 matching 7 bases. The CDR3 runs 13 residues. Per germline, CDR1 SEHNR and CDR2 FQNEAQ (reference sequence). The CDR3 coding sequence is TGTGCCAGCAGCTTGAGGGACAGAGGAGGGCCCAACTTC. This sequence encodes CASSLRDRGGPNF.

This clone occurred once. This chain joins TRBV7-9 and TRBJ2-7, with 9 bases matching TRBD1. CDR3 length: 15 amino acids. In germline, CDR1 is SEHNR, CDR2 FQNEAQ (reference sequence). The trim removed 4 bases at V and 7 bases at J, leaving 11 bases unmatched. The CDR3 DNA sequence: TGTGCCAGCAGCTCTTCGACAGGGGGGGTACTGGAGCAGTACTTC. Translated, it gives CASSSSTGGVLEQYF.

The gene calls are TRBV29-1 and TRBJ2-5; 14 bases match TRBD2. The germline V gene has CDR1 SQVTM and CDR2 ANQGSEA. The CDR3 runs to 15 residues. The V gene end was trimmed by 6 bases and the J gene end by 5 bases; junction bases not matched to a gene: 8. The CDR3 bases are TGCAGCGTAGGAGGGGGACTAGCGGGAGAGGAGACCCAGTACTTC. It codes for CSVGGGLAGEETQYF. The complete variable domain, with remaining parts taken from reference TRBV29-1 and TRBJ2-5, reads SAVISQKPSRDICQRGTSLTIQCQVDSQVTMMFWYRQQPGQSLTLIATANQGSEATYESGFVIDKFPISRPNLTFSTLTVSNMSPEDSSIYLCSVGGGLAGEETQYFGPGTRLLVL.

CDR3: CASIGSGHSYEQYF. Here the CDR3 DNA reads TGTGCCAGCATTGGAAGCGGCCACTCCTACGAGCAGTACTTC. The chain is built from TRBV28 and TRBJ2-7, with a possible D match to TRBD2 (5 bases). This CDR3 has 14 residues. The germline V gene encodes CDR1 MDHEN and CDR2 SYDVKM. Trimming shortened V by 7 bases and J by 0 bases, and 13 bases separated the two germline ends.

The CDR3 nucleotides are TGTGCCAGCAGTTACCGCCCGGTTGCGGGGGCTGAAGCTTTCTTT. Protein sequence: CASSYRPVAGAEAFF. This chain uses TRBV6-5 with TRBJ1-1; TRBD1 is a possible D gene (5 bases). V shed 2 bases and J shed 6 bases, with 16 bases lying between them. This CDR3 contains 15 residues. CDR1 and CDR2 from the germline V gene are MNHEY and SVGAGI.

The chain has TRBV7-8 and TRBJ1-2; 7 nucleotides align to TRBD1. Looked up from germline, CDR1 is SGHVS and CDR2 is FQNEAQ. After removal of 3 bases from V and 8 bases from J, the junction contained 6 bases not matched to a gene. The CDR3 contains 13 residues. DNA for the CDR3: TGTGCCAGCAGCTTCGACAGGGTCGGAGGCTACACCTTC. Residues: CASSFDRVGGYTF.

V usage is TRBV6-6 and J usage is TRBJ1-4, with TRBD1 as a possible D gene (5 bases). Per germline, CDR1 MNHNY and CDR2 SVGAGI (reference sequence). Trimming pared 2 bases from V and 3 bases from J, leaving 10 bases between. This CDR3 has 15 residues. The CDR3 nucleotides are TGTGCCAGCAGTTACGCGGGGGAATCTAATGAAAAACTGTTTTTT. It codes for CASSYAGESNEKLFF.

The chain combines TRBV5-1 with TRBJ2-5; 8 bases align to TRBD1. From germline, CDR1 is SGHRS and CDR2 YFSETQ. This CDR3 region has 14 residues. V shed 4 bases, J shed 4 bases, and the junction held 6 bases outside the gene matches. The CDR3 here is CASSTRDRRETQYF. For the CDR3, the DNA is TGCGCCAGCAGCACCCGGGACAGGCGAGAGACCCAGTACTTC. Drawing the rest from reference TRBV5-1 and TRBJ2-5, the complete variable domain is KAGVTQTPRYLIKTRGQQVTLSCSPISGHRSVSWYQQTPGQGLQFLFEYFSETQRNKGNFPGRFSGRQFSNSRSEMNVSTLELGDSALYLCASSTRDRRETQYFGPGTRLLVL.

The genes are TRBV4-2 and TRBJ2-7; 11 bases agree with TRBD2. The CDR3 spans 16 residues. V shed 2 bases, J shed 3 bases, and the junction held 6 bases outside the gene matches. Germline values: CDR1 LGHNA, CDR2 YNFKEQ. CDR3 DNA: TGTGCCAGCAGCCAACCAATACTAGCGGGAGACTACGAGCAGTACTTC. Its translation: CASSQPILAGDYEQYF.

The V gene is TRBV29-1, the J gene TRBJ1-4; perhaps TRBD1 as D (5 bases). The germline V gene has CDR1 SQVTM and CDR2 ANQGSEA. The CDR3 sequence is 12 residues long. The CDR3 sequence is CTIRQTNEKLFF. The CDR3 bases are TGCACCATTAGACAGACTAATGAAAAACTGTTTTTT.

The V and J genes are TRBV6-1 and TRBJ1-2; D gene ambiguous. This CDR3 contains 13 residues. Germline lookup yields CDR1 MNHNS and CDR2 SASEGT. Between the trimmed V and J ends, which lost 2 bases and 4 bases, there was a span of 8 bases. The DNA for the CDR3 is TGTGCCAGCAGTGAATTGGCGGGCTATGGCTACACCTTC. It is translated as CASSELAGYGYTF.

CDR3 DNA: TGTGCCAGCTCACCCGAACTGCCTCGCGCTAGCACAGATACGCAGTATTTT. It translates to CASSPELPRASTDTQYF. J is TRBJ2-3 and V is TRBV18; D remains unclear. The germline V and J ends were trimmed by 3 bases and 0 bases, with 16 bases remaining between them. CDR3 length equals 17 residues. Germline-derived CDR1 and CDR2 are KGHSH and LQKENI.

The chain carries TRBV28 and TRBJ1-2; no reliable D call. V dropped 7 bases and J dropped 6 bases, with 21 bases sitting between them. Germline V gives CDR1 MDHEN, CDR2 SYDVKM. The CDR3 totals 15 residues. Written as DNA, the CDR3 is TGTGCCAGCACAACTGCCTCCGGACTGCAAGATGGCTACACCTTC. Translating gives CASTTASGLQDGYTF.

The chain uses TRBV7-2 and TRBJ2-1; 8 nucleotides match TRBD2. The J segment lost 3 bases and the V segment lost 2 bases, leaving 3 bases of the junction unmatched. Germline lookup yields CDR1 SGHTA and CDR2 FQGNSA. This CDR3 comprises 15 residues. CDR3 residues: CASSLTSGVYNEQFF. The CDR3 DNA follows: TGTGCCAGCAGCTTAACTAGCGGAGTCTACAATGAGCAGTTCTTC.

V is TRBV7-9 and J is TRBJ2-5, with TRBD2 matching over 12 bases. CDR3 size: 15 residues. V shed 3 bases, J shed 5 bases, and the junction held 4 bases outside the gene matches. Per germline, CDR1 SEHNR and CDR2 FQNEAQ (reference sequence). CDR3 bases: TGTGCCAGCAGCTTGACTAGCGGGAGACGTGAGACCCAGTACTTC. Its translation: CASSLTSGRRETQYF.

V is TRBV12-5 and J is TRBJ1-2, with 8 positions matching TRBD1. CDR1 and CDR2 (germline): LGHNT, FRNRAP. The CDR3 runs to 15 residues. V dropped 4 bases and J dropped 5; count of bases not matched to a gene: 9. As DNA, the CDR3 is TGTGCTAGTGGTTCCGCCCCCGGGACAGGTTATGGCTACACCTTC. Encoded protein: CASGSAPGTGYGYTF.

This chain uses TRBV7-3 with TRBJ2-7, with 10 nucleotides matching TRBD2. Germline V gives CDR1 SGHTA, CDR2 FQGTGA. Trimming at V came to 5 bases and at J to 8 bases, leaving 9 bases not matched to a gene. This CDR3 has 14 amino acids. The CDR3 reads CASSASSGSGKQYF. The DNA for the CDR3 is TGTGCCAGCAGCGCTTCTAGCGGGAGCGGGAAGCAGTACTTC. Based on the CDR3 plus reference TRBV7-3 and TRBJ2-7, the full variable domain is GAGVSQTPSNKVTEKGKYVELRCDPISGHTALYWYRQSLGQGPEFLIYFQGTGAADDSGLPNDRFFAVRPEGSVSTLKIQRTERGDSAVYLCASSASSGSGKQYFGPGTRLTVT.

The CDR3 DNA reads as TGTGCCAGCCGTGGGGCGGCAGAGGAGACCCAGTACTTC. Encoded protein: CASRGAAEETQYF. The J gene is TRBJ2-5, the V gene TRBV27; tentative D call: TRBD1 (5 bases). Germline values: CDR1 MNHEY, CDR2 SMNVEV (reference sequence). V dropped 8 bases and J dropped 5 bases, with 15 bases sitting between them. CDR3 length: 13 residues.

V is TRBV29-1 and J is TRBJ1-1; unclear D gene. CDR1 SQVTM and CDR2 ANQGSEA come from the germline V gene. The CDR3 is made up of 12 amino acids. Trimming removed 6 bases from V and 1 base from J, with 9 bases in between. CDR3 DNA: TGCAGCGTCACCGCAGGGAACACTGAAGCTTTCTTT. Its protein product is CSVTAGNTEAFF.

This clone occurred once. This chain uses TRBV7-8 with TRBJ2-7; 8 nucleotides agree with TRBD1. J was trimmed by 5 bases and V by 5 bases; bases with no gene match: 8. The CDR3 runs 14 residues. Germline V CDR1 and CDR2: SGHVS, FQNEAQ. CDR3 protein: CASSLGPDRDEQYF. Here the CDR3 DNA reads TGTGCCAGCAGCCTGGGACCGGACAGGGACGAGCAGTACTTC.

This chain links TRBV24-1 with TRBJ1-5; 8 bases align to TRBD1. Germline lookup yields CDR1 KGHDR and CDR2 SFDVKD. CDR3 length equals 14 residues. Trimming at V came to 8 bases and at J to 7 bases, leaving 9 bases not matched to a gene. The CDR3 sequence is CATKVRGQGQPQHF. In DNA, the CDR3 is TGTGCCACCAAGGTCAGGGGGCAGGGGCAGCCCCAGCATTTT.

The chain couples TRBV5-1 to TRBJ2-1; 9 positions match TRBD1. There are 16 residues in the CDR3. CDR1 and CDR2 from the germline V gene are SGHRS and YFSETQ. The J segment lost 7 bases and the V segment lost 2 bases, leaving 10 bases of the junction unmatched. The chain's CDR3 is CASSFLTGTGQNEQFF. CDR3 coding DNA: TGCGCCAGCAGCTTTCTAACCGGGACAGGGCAAAATGAGCAGTTCTTC.

The chain is built from TRBV5-4 and TRBJ1-2; D perhaps matches TRBD1 (6 bases). This CDR3 contains 14 residues. V was cut by 1 base and J by 2 bases, with 9 bases left in between. CDR1 and CDR2 (germline): SGHNT, YYREEE (reference sequence). This CDR3 reads CASSLTGNNYGYTF. DNA for the CDR3: TGTGCCAGCAGCTTGACAGGGAACAACTATGGCTACACCTTC. The full variable domain, rest sourced from reference TRBV5-4 and TRBJ1-2, is ETGVTQSPTHLIKTRGQQVTLRCSSQSGHNTVSWYQQALGQGPQFIFQYYREEENGRGNFPPRFSGLQFPNYSSELNVNALELDDSALYLCASSLTGNNYGYTFGSGTRLTVV.

The chain recombines TRBV5-4 with TRBJ2-7; 9 nucleotides line up with TRBD2. V shed 0 bases and J 6 bases; nucleotides not matched to a gene: 1. The CDR3 totals 13 residues. Germline V lookup: CDR1 SGHNT, CDR2 YYREEE (reference sequence). CDR3 protein: CASSLGTSAEQYF. CDR3 DNA sequence: TGTGCCAGCAGCTTGGGGACTAGCGCCGAGCAGTACTTC.

CDR3 amino acids: CASSPQTDNEQFF. CDR3 sequence (DNA): TGTGCCAGCAGCCCCCAGACAGACAATGAGCAGTTCTTC. V is TRBV11-3 and J is TRBJ2-1, with D maybe TRBD1 (5 bases). The germline CDR1 and CDR2 sequences are SGHNT and YENEEA. Trimming removed 5 bases from V and 5 bases from J, with 10 bases in between. The CDR3 runs to 13 residues.

This rearrangement joins TRBV30 to TRBJ1-6, with D unclear. This CDR3 comprises 13 residues. V was clipped by 1 base and J by 4 bases, with 5 bases between them. Germline V CDR1 and CDR2: GTSNPN, SVGIG (reference sequence). The CDR3 protein is CAWSGQYNSPLHF. For the CDR3, the DNA is TGTGCCTGGAGTGGGCAGTATAATTCACCCCTCCACTTT.

The chain uses TRBV10-3 and TRBJ1-1, with a weak D call TRBD1 (6 bases). V was shortened by 3 bases and J by 2 bases, with 7 bases between the two germline ends. Germline V gene lookup returns CDR1 ENHRY and CDR2 SYGVKD. CDR3 length: 13 amino acids. The DNA for the CDR3 is TGTGCCATCAGTGACAGGGGCAACACTGAAGCTTTCTTT. As protein: CAISDRGNTEAFF.

V gene TRBV4-1 combines with J gene TRBJ2-1, with 8 bases identical to TRBD1. There are 17 residues in the CDR3. The germline CDR1 and CDR2 sequences are MGHRA and YSYEKL. Unmatched junction bases numbered 10, after V lost 3 bases and J lost 3 bases. The CDR3: CASSQGRGTGVYNEQFF. DNA for the CDR3: TGCGCCAGCAGCCAGGGGAGAGGGACAGGAGTCTACAATGAGCAGTTCTTC.